This T cell receptor (beta chain) came from a study of CD4 T cells in relation to SARS-CoV-2 and coronaviruses. The overall study: Convalescent patients were fewer than 10 males and a few females; two were Hispanic. Crossreactive spike epitopes shared across donors were mapped to their HLA restriction.

Of note for this clone: No antigen is known for it.

Survey-level TCR-beta sequencing used DNA from CEF-cultured naive and memory CD4+ T cells. Using immunoSEQ multiplex PCR, the repertoire was profiled, and TCRdb retains in-frame clones only, with some absent. The sample includes tens of thousands of clones, approximately 86% of them seen just once. Trimming stripped 4 bases from V and 3 bases from J, with 16 bases between. The germline V gene has CDR1 SGHRS and CDR2 YFSETQ. The CDR3 covers 15 residues. General study findings and limits: Pre-pandemic and post-infection samples never came from the same donor.

Material for sequencing was naive CD4+ T cells from PBMCs, cultured in vitro. As to subset: naive CD4+ T cells isolated by negative enrichment. The TCR originated in an adult with COVID-19. This chain joins TRBV5-1 and TRBJ1-1; D ambiguous. CDR3 in DNA: TGCGCCAGCAGCCAAAACGCAGGTGGCGACACTGAAGCTTTCTTT. Amino acids: CASSQNAGGDTEAFF.